These 21 T cell receptor beta chains were sequenced from one sample in a study of cytomegalovirus exposure and HLA in healthy donors. PCR employed 60 Vbeta and 13 Jbeta primers. Sequencing used immunoSEQ multiplex PCR; TCRdb keeps in-frame clones, though not all of them. The top ten hold 2% to 2.5% of the sample, which has about 140,000 clones, roughly four fifths seen once. Sequencing was performed on PBMCs. The source of these receptors is a man aged 25 to 40 in good health and CMV-seronegative.

The chain is built from TRBV10-3 and TRBJ2-1, with TRBD1 matching over 10 bases. J was trimmed by 4 bases and V by 6 bases; bases with no gene match: 6. The length of the CDR3 is 15 residues. Germline V gene data show CDR1 as ENHRY and CDR2 as SYGVKD. The CDR3 sequence is CAIRTGTGAYNEQFF. CDR3 DNA sequence: TGTGCCATCAGAACCGGGACAGGGGCTTACAATGAGCAGTTCTTC.

The V call is TRBV19, the J call TRBJ2-5; perhaps TRBD2 as D (6 bases). CDR1 is LNHDA, CDR2 SQIVND, per germline (reference sequence). The CDR3 totals 14 residues. The ends were cut back, 5 bases at V and 3 bases at J, with 13 bases in the middle. Here the CDR3 DNA reads TGTGCCAGTAGTGCAATCGGGGGTGAAGAGACCCAGTACTTC. Translated, it gives CASSAIGGEETQYF.

This clone was detected only a few times. The rearrangement links TRBV6-4 to TRBJ1-5; unclear D gene. Germline V CDR1 and CDR2: MRHNA, SNTAGT. Trimming pared 3 bases from V and 7 bases from J, leaving 10 bases between. This CDR3 contains 13 residues. CDR3 sequence: CASSEEGNQPQHF. In DNA, the CDR3 is TGTGCCAGCAGTGAGGAGGGAAACCAGCCCCAGCATTTT.

The CDR3 loop reads CASSLTNTGELFF. CDR3 nucleotides: TGTGCCAGCAGCTTAACTAACACCGGGGAGCTGTTTTTT. The V gene is TRBV9, the J gene TRBJ2-2, with D unresolved. The V gene lost 4 bases and the J gene lost 2 bases, with 6 bases spanning the gap. Germline lookup yields CDR1 SGDLS and CDR2 YYNGEE. This CDR3 is 13 amino acids long.

This clone was counted only a few times. V gene TRBV11-2 combines with J gene TRBJ2-1; 7 positions agree with TRBD2. V lost 5 bases, J lost 5 bases, and 9 bases stayed unmatched. This CDR3 has 15 amino acids. Germline V gives CDR1 SGHAT, CDR2 FQNNGV. In DNA, the CDR3 is TGTGCCAGCAGCACGGTGGCGGGAGTTGACAATGAGCAGTTCTTC. As protein: CASSTVAGVDNEQFF. The full variable domain, rest sourced from reference TRBV11-2 and TRBJ2-1, is EAGVAQSPRYKIIEKRQSVAFWCNPISGHATLYWYQQILGQGPKLLIQFQNNGVVDDSQLPKDRFSAERLKGVDSTLKIQPAKLEDSAVYLCASSTVAGVDNEQFFGPGTRLTVL.

The chain links TRBV27 to TRBJ2-3; 7 bases are shared with TRBD2. CDR1 MNHEY and CDR2 SMNVEV come from the germline V gene (reference sequence). Trimming at V came to 6 bases and at J to 2 bases, leaving 14 bases not matched to a gene. This CDR3 is built from 17 residues. The CDR3 loop reads CASSRSPSGLITDTQYF. CDR3 nucleotides: TGTGCCAGCAGCCGCTCCCCTAGCGGACTAATCACAGATACGCAGTATTTT.

Concerning this clone itself: The DNA is left out, because the CDR3 cannot be placed on it with certainty; the CDR3 is given as TCRdb lists it. The rearrangement links TRBV25-1 to TRBJ1-5; the table gives TRBD1 as D, unverified against the DNA. Germline values: CDR1 MGHDK, CDR2 SYGVNS. The CDR3 extends over 17 residues, inclusive of both ends. The CDR3 here is CASSTSRGDSYNQPQHF.

This chain joins TRBV10-3 and TRBJ2-2, with D perhaps matching TRBD2 (5 bases). The CDR3 runs to 16 residues. Germline assignment: CDR1 ENHRY and CDR2 SYGVKD. V gave up 6 bases and J gave up 5 bases, with 19 bases separating them. Written as DNA, the CDR3 is TGTGCCATCAGGGGCGACCGGGGTAGCTTAACCGGGGAGCTGTTTTTT. Amino acids: CAIRGDRGSLTGELFF.

The chain employs TRBV7-2 and TRBJ2-3; D gene uncertain. Germline assignment: CDR1 SGHTA and CDR2 FQGNSA. The CDR3 is made up of 14 amino acids. Trimming removed 5 bases from V and 7 bases from J, with 16 bases in between. The CDR3 coding sequence is TGTGCCAGCAGCCCACCAGGTTGGATGAATACGCAGTATTTT. This codes for CASSPPGWMNTQYF.

The gene calls are TRBV7-9 and TRBJ1-2; D not resolved. The CDR3 sequence is 13 residues long. Trimming cost V 2 bases and J 0 bases, with 4 bases left between them. CDR1 and CDR2 from the germline V gene are SEHNR and FQNEAQ (reference sequence). The CDR3 here is CASSLLANYGYTF. The DNA for the CDR3 is TGTGCCAGCAGCTTATTAGCTAACTATGGCTACACCTTC.

This sequence joins TRBV27 and TRBJ1-1; D gene uncertain. Germline V gene sequence: CDR1 MNHEY, CDR2 SMNVEV (reference sequence). The germline V and J ends were trimmed by 3 bases and 0 bases, with 5 bases remaining between them. This CDR3 has 13 amino acids. In DNA form, the CDR3 reads TGTGCCAGCAGTTTGCGTATGAACACTGAAGCTTTCTTT. It yields the protein CASSLRMNTEAFF.

The genes are TRBV29-1 and TRBJ2-7; possibly TRBD2 for D (7 bases). The ends were cut back, 7 bases at V and 0 bases at J, with 13 bases in the middle. CDR1 is SQVTM and CDR2 is ANQGSEA in the germline V gene. The CDR3 spans 13 residues. The CDR3 is CSARGALSYEQYF. CDR3 nucleotides: TGCAGCGCACGGGGGGCCCTCTCCTACGAGCAGTACTTC.

The rearrangement uses TRBV2 and TRBJ1-5, with D tentatively TRBD1 (6 bases). The germline V gene encodes CDR1 SNHLY and CDR2 FYNNEI. The V end was cut by 3 bases, the J end by 1 base, with 10 bases between. CDR3 length: 15 residues. The CDR3, as DNA: TGTGCCAGCAGTGAGTTCGGACAGAGCAATCAGCCCCAGCATTTT. Amino acid sequence: CASSEFGQSNQPQHF.

This clone was counted a few times. V usage is TRBV5-1 and J usage is TRBJ2-7, with D maybe TRBD1 (6 bases). This CDR3 comprises 13 residues. From germline, CDR1 is SGHRS and CDR2 YFSETQ. The V end lost 4 bases, the J end lost 3 bases, and 11 bases lay between the germline ends. The CDR3 reads CASSITGNYEQYF. The CDR3 DNA follows: TGCGCCAGCAGCATAACAGGGAACTACGAGCAGTACTTC.

The chain couples TRBV10-3 to TRBJ2-1, with 7 nucleotides matching TRBD2. This CDR3 comprises 17 residues. Germline V gene sequence: CDR1 ENHRY, CDR2 SYGVKD. The junction had 16 bases not matched to a gene; V was cut back by 10 bases and J by 1 base. CDR3 bases: TGTGCCACCCGCCAACCCGAGACTAGCCCTTCCTACAATGAGCAGTTCTTC. The encoded protein is CATRQPETSPSYNEQFF.

The chain employs TRBV6-5 and TRBJ1-3; D may be TRBD1 (5 bases). This CDR3 has 13 residues. Trimming took off 7 bases at V and 4 bases at J, with 11 bases between the two ends. Germline V lookup: CDR1 MNHEY, CDR2 SVGAGI. This CDR3 is CASIRQSGNTIYF. The DNA for the CDR3 is TGTGCCAGCATCCGACAGTCGGGAAACACCATATATTTT.

This chain links TRBV7-8 with TRBJ2-5, with 9 bases fitting TRBD2. V gave up 1 base and J gave up 4 bases; unmatched junction bases: 1. The CDR3 contains 14 residues. The germline V gene has CDR1 SGHVS and CDR2 FQNEAQ. The CDR3 here is CASSLGTSAETQYF. DNA of the CDR3: TGTGCCAGCAGCTTAGGGACTAGCGCAGAGACCCAGTACTTC.

This clone was found a few times. The V and J genes are TRBV18 and TRBJ2-3; 7 positions agree with TRBD2. Germline lookup yields CDR1 KGHSH and CDR2 LQKENI. V trimming: 2 bases; J trimming: 3 bases; junction bases outside the gene matches: 11. The CDR3 totals 17 residues. CDR3 in DNA: TGTGCCAGCTCACCATATACCGCGGGAGCTGGGACAGATACGCAGTATTTT. Translating it yields CASSPYTAGAGTDTQYF. Full variable domain (remainder filled in from reference TRBV18 and TRBJ2-3): NAGVMQNPRHLVRRRGQEARLRCSPMKGHSHVYWYRQLPEEGLKFMVYLQKENIIDESGMPKERFSAEFPKEGPSILRIQQVVRGDSAAYFCASSPYTAGAGTDTQYFGPGTRLTVL.

In this sample, this clone turned up once. CDR3 amino acids: CASSELAGGLEEQYF. The CDR3 bases are TGTGCCAGCAGTGAGTTGGCGGGAGGGCTAGAAGAGCAGTACTTC. The J gene is TRBJ2-7, the V gene TRBV6-1; 9 bases are a match to TRBD2. The germline CDR1 and CDR2 sequences are MNHNS and SASEGT. The CDR3 extends over 15 amino acids. V was pared by 3 bases and J by 7 bases, with 10 bases of the junction left unmatched.

The chain combines TRBV7-9 with TRBJ1-4; possible D gene TRBD1, 5 bases. This CDR3 region has 14 residues. CDR1 is SEHNR, CDR2 FQNEAQ, per germline (reference sequence). Trimming stripped 4 bases from V and 8 bases from J, with 14 bases between. CDR3 loop: CASSYHTGEEKLFF. Here the CDR3 DNA reads TGTGCCAGCAGCTACCACACGGGGGAGGAAAAACTGTTTTTT.

The chain recombines TRBV5-1 with TRBJ2-3, with TRBD2 matching 8 bases. J was trimmed by 5 bases and V by 0 bases; bases with no gene match: 11. CDR1 is SGHRS, CDR2 YFSETQ, per germline. The CDR3 has 17 amino acids. CDR3 protein: CASSLALVGAGEDTQYF. The CDR3 DNA is TGCGCCAGCAGCTTGGCCCTAGTAGGAGCGGGGGAAGATACGCAGTATTTT.